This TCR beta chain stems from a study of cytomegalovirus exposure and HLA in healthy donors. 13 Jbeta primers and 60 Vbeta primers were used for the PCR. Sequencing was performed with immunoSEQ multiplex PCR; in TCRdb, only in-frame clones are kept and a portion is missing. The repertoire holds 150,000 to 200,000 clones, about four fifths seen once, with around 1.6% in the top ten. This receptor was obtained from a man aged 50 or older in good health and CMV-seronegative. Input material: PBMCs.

CDR3 coding DNA: TGTGCCAGCAGTAGGGTGGGAGGTAACGGAAACACCATATATTTT. Amino acids: CASSRVGGNGNTIYF. The rearrangement joins TRBV7-2 to TRBJ1-3; no definite D call. Trimming left V 6 bases short and J 4 bases short, with 16 bases between. This CDR3 spans 15 amino acids. Germline-derived CDR1 and CDR2 are SGHTA and FQGNSA.